This is a list of T cell receptor beta chains from one sample in a study of identical twins. TCRdb re-called the 5' RACE reads with MiXCR, one entry per CDR3 protein. This table holds fewer than 900,000 distinct CDR3 sequences, 15% to 20% found once. These data also formed part of another study, on T cells expressing NK-cell markers.

Sequencing used PBMCs. All receptors come from a woman under 30 in good health. The conserved cysteine and the conserved F or W are not part of the CDR3 here.

CDR3aa: SAKGQGTYEQY
j_gene: TRBJ2-7
v_gene: TRBV20-1

CDR3aa: SARTETEQF
j_gene: TRBJ2-1
v_gene: TRBV20-1

CDR3aa: ASSSAGGLQEQY
j_gene: TRBJ2-7
v_gene: TRBV12-3/TRBV12-4

CDR3aa: ASSLTAEAQETQY
j_gene: TRBJ2-5
v_gene: TRBV7-7

CDR3aa: ASSKYQETQY
j_gene: TRBJ2-5
v_gene: TRBV7-2

CDR3aa: ASSGRLAGGNNEQF
j_gene: TRBJ2-1
v_gene: TRBV7-9

CDR3aa: ASSETTGEYGYT
j_gene: TRBJ1-2
v_gene: TRBV2

CDR3aa: ASSYSLAGSTDTQY
j_gene: TRBJ2-3
v_gene: TRBV6-5

CDR3aa: ASRGGDRGPYEQY
j_gene: TRBJ2-7
v_gene: TRBV27

CDR3aa: ASSESGRAETQY
j_gene: TRBJ2-5
v_gene: TRBV10-1

CDR3aa: ASSVNADTQY
j_gene: TRBJ2-3
v_gene: TRBV9

CDR3aa: SASDPLPTYEQY
j_gene: TRBJ2-7
v_gene: TRBV20-1

CDR3aa: ASSLGQGALEQY
j_gene: TRBJ2-7
v_gene: TRBV12-3/TRBV12-4

CDR3aa: ASSTTSGDAYEQY
j_gene: TRBJ2-7
v_gene: TRBV7-2

CDR3aa: SARRRGAGTEAF
j_gene: TRBJ1-1
v_gene: TRBV20-1

CDR3aa: ASSERRDLNEQF
j_gene: TRBJ2-1
v_gene: TRBV2

CDR3aa: ASSLDILVNEQF
j_gene: TRBJ2-1
v_gene: TRBV11-2

CDR3aa: SASSGRDAYNEQF
j_gene: TRBJ2-1
v_gene: TRBV20-1

CDR3aa: ASSREQDNEQF
j_gene: TRBJ2-1
v_gene: TRBV4-1

CDR3aa: SAGGTSPYNEQF
j_gene: TRBJ2-1
v_gene: TRBV29-1

CDR3aa: ASSSRTSGRGADTQY
j_gene: TRBJ2-3
v_gene: TRBV7-2

CDR3aa: ASSPTRVPLTDTQY
j_gene: TRBJ2-3
v_gene: TRBV7-2

CDR3aa: ASSARGPRA
j_gene: TRBJ1-2
v_gene: TRBV7-2

CDR3aa: ASSLGQGFVDEQF
j_gene: TRBJ2-1
v_gene: TRBV6-2/TRBV6-3

CDR3aa: ASSLERGATYEQY
j_gene: TRBJ2-7
v_gene: TRBV7-9

CDR3aa: ASSERTDTQY
j_gene: TRBJ2-3
v_gene: TRBV2

CDR3aa: ASEPPGGETQY
j_gene: TRBJ2-5
v_gene: TRBV6-1

CDR3aa: ASSLGPSSPLH
j_gene: TRBJ1-6
v_gene: TRBV7-7

CDR3aa: SVRTGLGETQY
j_gene: TRBJ2-5
v_gene: TRBV29-1

CDR3aa: ASSLEGAKNIQY
j_gene: TRBJ2-4
v_gene: TRBV5-6

CDR3aa: ASSPPTTNNEQF
j_gene: TRBJ2-1
v_gene: TRBV4-2

CDR3aa: ASGKDGVQPQH
j_gene: TRBJ1-5
v_gene: TRBV12-5

CDR3aa: SASDNQVETQY
j_gene: TRBJ2-5
v_gene: TRBV20-1

CDR3aa: ASSYGRGGYEQF
j_gene: TRBJ2-1
v_gene: TRBV6-2/TRBV6-3

CDR3aa: ASSSGLAGAPNEQF
j_gene: TRBJ2-1
v_gene: TRBV5-1

CDR3aa: ASSLLPGPTYEQY
j_gene: TRBJ2-7
v_gene: TRBV7-2

CDR3aa: SAQNPGGANYEQY
j_gene: TRBJ2-7
v_gene: TRBV20-1

CDR3aa: ASSRTPSSPLH
j_gene: TRBJ1-6
v_gene: TRBV12-3/TRBV12-4

CDR3aa: ASIAELPAGGEKY
j_gene: TRBJ2-5
v_gene: TRBV5-5

CDR3aa: ASSLLPGSYGYT
j_gene: TRBJ1-2
v_gene: TRBV6-2/TRBV6-3

CDR3aa: ASSLLVAGSTDTQY
j_gene: TRBJ2-3
v_gene: TRBV7-6

CDR3aa: AISELTLEQY
j_gene: TRBJ2-7
v_gene: TRBV10-3

CDR3aa: ASSLARLVRNEQY
j_gene: TRBJ2-7
v_gene: TRBV7-2